This T cell receptor (beta chain) originates from a study of blood T cell repertoires in COVID-19. Study overall: The cDNA or gDNA used as material had been derived from T cells, B-cell-depleted T cells, or PBMCs.

Followed over time, Seattle patients had been enrolled while infection was active. In the original analysis: Nucleated cell counts were estimated from reference gene primer amplification. Libraries were prepared by immunoSEQ multiplex PCR; TCRdb keeps only in-frame clonotypes and omits some of them. For V, J and clone size, that table is used; D and trimming come from the DNA. The table includes 60,000 to 85,000 clones, roughly nine tenths detected once. Germline V lookup: CDR1 LGHNA, CDR2 YNFKEQ. J gave up 0 bases and V 0 bases, and 16 bases lay outside the gene matches. The CDR3 extends over 20 amino acids.

What was sequenced was peripheral blood. This sequence joins TRBV4-2 and TRBJ2-7, with 8 bases identical to TRBD2. This clonotype was obtained from a man aged 35-49 years with COVID-19, enrolled during active disease. The CDR3 nucleotides read TGTGCCAGCAGCCAAGATAGATACGGAGCGGGGGCCACGAGCTCCTACGAGCAGTACTTC. This encodes CASSQDRYGAGATSSYEQYF.